Listed below are T cell receptor beta chains from one sample, sequenced in a study of blood T cell repertoires in COVID-19. TCRdb's table, derived via immunoSEQ multiplex PCR, lists solely in-frame clones and lacks some. The profile covers about 97,000 clones, with more than 65% appearing a single time and nearly 4.5% taken by the ten largest. Sequences were obtained from peripheral blood. These receptors were collected from a man between 60 and 75 years old with acute or convalescent COVID-19. CDR3s include the opening cysteine and the closing phenylalanine or tryptophan.

>TRBJ1-2|TRBV7-2
CASSLDRVGRGYTF
>TRBJ1-1|TRBV12-3/TRBV12-4
CASSLGTASEAFF
>TRBJ2-2|TRBV6-6
CASRPPTGTGELFF
>TRBJ2-1|TRBV7-3
CASTSASGRVAYNEQFF
>TRBJ1-6|TRBV19
CASRRQGADSPLHF
>TRBJ2-7|TRBV7-2
CASSLDSTSSYEQYF
>TRBJ1-3|TRBV19
CASIGQSSGNTIYF
>TRBJ1-3|TRBV9
CASSGRNSGNTIYF
>TRBJ2-7|TRBV7-2
CASSLGNPYEQYF
>TRBJ2-2|TRBV11-2
CASSRKDRGTVLTGELFF
>TRBJ2-7|TRBV10-2
CATGAGRYEQYF
>TRBJ2-1|TRBV11-3
CASSQDRGPYNEQFF
>TRBJ1-1|TRBV11-2
CASRETGDFTEAFF
>TRBJ2-7|TRBV3-1/TRBV3-2
CASSQDGIGTGAYEQYF
>TRBJ1-1|TRBV5-4
CASSLPGTGVTEAFF
>TRBJ1-1|TRBV6-5
CASSYLGQLNTEAFF
>TRBJ1-1|TRBV6-5
CASRAGGREAFF
>TRBJ2-2|TRBV3-1/TRBV3-2
CASSLPGGPTGELFF
>TRBJ2-2|TRBV9
CASSVGLAGLHTGELFF
>TRBJ2-1|TRBV9
CASSFPEKTGGGWNEQFF
>TRBJ2-7|TRBV6-6
CASIGGTGYYEQYF
>TRBJ2-1|TRBV15
CATSRVGSGSSYNEQFF
>TRBJ2-2|TRBV5-5
CASSLYPRENTGELFF
>TRBJ2-7|TRBV4-1
CASSQGTSGSLYEQYF
>TRBJ1-2|TRBV5-1
CASSYGTGVNYGYTF
>TRBJ2-7|TRBV6-7
CASSYPGEYRYEQYF
>TRBJ2-5|TRBV11-2
CASTLSGGETQYF
>TRBJ1-1|TRBV6-1
CASSEAPTGTAFF
>TRBJ1-4|TRBV5-4
CASSLGQEGKLFF
>TRBJ1-2|TRBV27
CASSVDRTMLYGYTF
>TRBJ1-1|TRBV3-1/TRBV3-2
CASSQEGGRGAFF